A single sample gave rise to the 13 T cell receptor beta chains below, sequenced in a study of molecular identifiers for immune sequencing clone quantification. A single record per CDR3 protein comes from TCRdb applying MiXCR to the PCR reads. The table lists tens of thousands of distinct CDR3 sequences, around 23% of them singletons. Input material: naive CD8+ T cells from blood, with Jurkat cell RNA spiked in. Subset denoted: FACS-sorted CD8+CD4-CCR7+CD45RA+ naive T cells. The receptors shown here come from a human donor in good health. Some libraries in this study had Jurkat cell RNA spiked in.

This clonotype was counted many times. This chain connects TRBV19 to TRBJ2-3, with TRBD2 matching 7 bases. V shed 1 base and J 3 bases; nucleotides not matched to a gene: 1. This CDR3 comprises 14 residues. Germline V gives CDR1 LNHDA, CDR2 SQIVND (reference sequence). CDR3 DNA: TGTGCCAGTAGTATAGGAGCGGGGACAGATACGCAGTATTTT. This codes for CASSIGAGTDTQYF.

This clonotype showed up many times. J is TRBJ1-2 and V is TRBV13; D is possibly TRBD1 (6 bases). This CDR3 region has 15 residues. Germline lookup yields CDR1 PRHDT and CDR2 FYEKMQ (reference sequence). V was cut by 0 bases and J by 3 bases, with 11 bases left in between. In DNA, the CDR3 is TGTGCCAGCAGCTTAGGCAACAGGGTTCACTATGGCTACACCTTC. Its protein product is CASSLGNRVHYGYTF.

In the case of this clonotype: The CDR3 ends on some other residue instead of the conserved phenylalanine or tryptophan, so this is likely a read error. J is TRBJ1-1 and V is TRBV5-3; D not certain. TRBV5-3 is annotated as an ORF whose role is uncertain. The CDR3 length is 14 residues. CDR3 protein: CASSLEGGLLQAFV. The CDR3 bases are TGTGCCAGCAGCTTGGAGGGTGGCCTACTACAAGCTTTCGTT.

With respect to this clonotype: One end of the junction is discordant with germline, which a read error may explain. This rearrangement joins TRBV27 to TRBJ1-5; 7 bases are a match to TRBD1. Germline CDR1 is MNHEY and CDR2 is SMNVEV (reference sequence). The CDR3 loop spans 15 amino acids. CDR3 nucleotides: TGTGCCAGCAGACGCCGGGACAGTCCCCATCAGCCCCTGCATTTT. Encoded protein: CASRRRDSPHQPLHF.

This clonotype was seen many times. The CDR3 reads CASSQSLGRFNEKLFF. The CDR3 DNA is TGCGCCAGCAGCCAATCCCTGGGAAGATTTAATGAAAAACTGTTTTTT. V gene TRBV4-3 combines with J gene TRBJ1-4; D is undetermined. The V gene's germline CDR1 is LGHNA and CDR2 YSLEER. This CDR3 is built from 16 residues. Trimming pared 2 bases from V and 4 bases from J, leaving 14 bases between.

Many counts were recorded for this clonotype. This sequence joins TRBV6-6 and TRBJ2-1; perhaps TRBD1 as D (5 bases). The germline V and J ends were trimmed by 4 bases and 8 bases, with 9 bases remaining between them. The CDR3 spans 12 residues. Germline lookup yields CDR1 MNHNY and CDR2 SVGAGI (reference sequence). Here the CDR3 reads CASSSQGDEQFF. In DNA form, the CDR3 reads TGTGCCAGCAGTTCCCAGGGCGATGAGCAGTTCTTC.

This clonotype was seen at least ten times. The CDR3 protein is CSARELYEQYF. DNA of the CDR3: TGCAGTGCTAGAGAACTCTACGAGCAGTACTTC. This sequence joins TRBV20-1 and TRBJ2-7; D is uncertain. V lost 0 bases to trimming and J lost 3 bases, with 3 bases between them. Per the germline V gene, CDR1 is DFQATT and CDR2 is SNEGSKA (reference sequence). The CDR3 is 11 amino acids.

A word on this clonotype: A read error may be the cause here, since a much bigger clone is one base away. The rearrangement joins TRBV6-5 to TRBJ2-7; D call uncertain. There are 11 residues in the CDR3. Between the trimmed V and J ends, which lost 6 bases and 7 bases, there was a span of 10 bases. CDR1 and CDR2 from the germline V gene are MNHEY and SVGAGI. The DNA of the CDR3 is TGTGCCAGCAGACACTCGAAGGAGCAGTACTTC. Protein: CASRHSKEQYF.

This clonotype was found many times. The chain is built from TRBV6-5 and TRBJ1-1; the D is unclear. From germline, CDR1 is MNHEY and CDR2 SVGAGI. V was pared by 3 bases and J by 6 bases, with 17 bases between. The CDR3 extends over 15 amino acids. CDR3: CASSYNLLGKSEAFF. CDR3 coding DNA: TGTGCCAGCAGTTATAACCTATTGGGGAAATCTGAAGCTTTCTTT.

This clonotype showed up many times. The genes are TRBV3-1 and TRBJ2-3, with D possibly being TRBD2 (5 bases). CDR1 and CDR2 (germline): LGHDT, YNNKEL (reference sequence). The V end lost 6 bases, the J end lost 2 bases, and 18 bases lay between the germline ends. This CDR3 comprises 16 residues. The CDR3 DNA reads as TGTGCCAGCAGGCGTGGGAGTTCTCCACTCACAGATACGCAGTATTTT. As protein: CASRRGSSPLTDTQYF.

V and J are TRBV5-6 and TRBJ2-7; maybe TRBD1 (6 bases). This CDR3 has 14 amino acids. Germline CDR1 SGHDT, CDR2 YYEEEE. Deletions cut 4 bases from V and 5 bases from J, with 16 bases between. This CDR3 reads CASSAPQGLHEQYF. The CDR3 DNA is TGTGCCAGCAGCGCACCCCAGGGGCTCCACGAGCAGTACTTC.

The chain carries TRBV27 and TRBJ2-3; maybe TRBD1 (5 bases). The CDR3 has 13 residues. In germline, CDR1 is MNHEY, CDR2 SMNVEV (reference sequence). Trimming left V 7 bases short and J 1 base short, with 9 bases between. The CDR3 region is CASTDSGTDTQYF. The CDR3 DNA reads TGTGCCAGCACCGACAGCGGCACAGATACGCAGTATTTT.

The rearrangement joins TRBV3-1 to TRBJ2-5, with 7 bases identical to TRBD1. There are 15 residues in the CDR3. After removal of 3 bases from V and 2 bases from J, the junction contained 6 bases not matched to a gene. Germline V gives CDR1 LGHDT, CDR2 YNNKEL (reference sequence). CDR3 amino acids: CASSQMGQPQETQYF. In DNA form, the CDR3 reads TGTGCCAGCAGCCAGATGGGACAGCCTCAAGAGACCCAGTACTTC.